These 20 T cell receptor beta chains were sequenced from one sample in a study of blood T cell repertoires in COVID-19. Using immunoSEQ multiplex PCR, the repertoire was profiled, and TCRdb retains in-frame clones only, with some absent. The sample has some 70,000 clones, 89% seen once. Sequencing was performed on peripheral blood. These receptors came from a man aged 45-65 years with active COVID-19.

The chain recombines TRBV18 with TRBJ2-4; 7 bases agree with TRBD1. J lost 8 bases, V lost 3 bases, and 7 bases had no gene match. This CDR3 has 14 amino acids. CDR1 and CDR2 from the germline V gene are KGHSH and LQKENI. The CDR3 here is CASSPGLTGDIQYF. The DNA of the CDR3 is TGTGCCAGCTCACCGGGCCTAACAGGGGACATTCAGTACTTC. Looking up the rest from reference TRBV18 and TRBJ2-4 gives the full variable domain: NAGVMQNPRHLVRRRGQEARLRCSPMKGHSHVYWYRQLPEEGLKFMVYLQKENIIDESGMPKERFSAEFPKEGPSILRIQQVVRGDSAAYFCASSPGLTGDIQYFGAGTRLSVL.

This rearrangement joins TRBV6-5 to TRBJ1-6; D unresolved. V was trimmed by 6 bases and J by 5 bases, leaving 14 bases between them. In germline, CDR1 is MNHEY, CDR2 SVGAGI. The CDR3 runs 15 residues. The CDR3 DNA follows: TGTGCCAGCAGACACTGGACGGGAGATAATTCACCCCTCCACTTT. It codes for CASRHWTGDNSPLHF.

The genes are TRBV10-3 and TRBJ2-2, with TRBD1 as a possible D gene (6 bases). CDR1 is ENHRY, CDR2 SYGVKD, per germline. CDR3 length: 17 amino acids. Trimming stripped 4 bases from V and 1 base from J, with 16 bases between. CDR3 protein: CAISGALDRGNTGELFF. The CDR3 nucleotides are TGTGCCATCAGTGGCGCCTTGGACAGAGGGAACACCGGGGAGCTGTTTTTT.

V is TRBV14 and J is TRBJ1-6; TRBD1 matches 8 bases. Germline V CDR1 and CDR2: SGHDN, FVKESK. After removal of 4 bases from V and 9 bases from J, the junction contained 11 bases not matched to a gene. The CDR3 runs to 16 residues. CDR3 nucleotides: TGTGCCAGCAGCCGAGGACAGGGCTCAACCCTTTCACCCCTCCACTTT. Its translation: CASSRGQGSTLSPLHF. The full variable domain, in which reference TRBV14 and TRBJ1-6 provide the parts outside the CDR3, is EAGVTQFPSHSVIEKGQTVTLRCDPISGHDNLYWYRRVMGKEIKFLLHFVKESKQDESGMPNNRFLAERTGGTYSTLKVQPAELEDSGVYFCASSRGQGSTLSPLHFGNGTRLTVT.

This clone has just a few counts. V and J are TRBV18 and TRBJ1-5, with D perhaps matching TRBD1 (5 bases). The CDR3 runs 13 residues. Per the germline V gene, CDR1 is KGHSH and CDR2 is LQKENI. Deletions cut 3 bases from V and 4 bases from J, with 7 bases between. CDR3 nucleotides: TGTGCCAGCTCACCCGACAGAAATCAGCCCCAGCATTTT. Its translation: CASSPDRNQPQHF.

The chain has TRBV28 and TRBJ2-5; 8 nucleotides match TRBD2. This CDR3 has 14 amino acids. The J segment lost 5 bases and the V segment lost 3 bases, leaving 5 bases of the junction unmatched. Germline V gives CDR1 MDHEN, CDR2 SYDVKM. CDR3 protein: CASSFRTSWETQYF. CDR3 DNA sequence: TGTGCCAGCAGTTTTCGGACTAGCTGGGAGACCCAGTACTTC.

This chain links TRBV28 with TRBJ1-2, with D uncertain. Germline assignment: CDR1 MDHEN and CDR2 SYDVKM. V was pared by 6 bases and J by 6 bases, with 11 bases between. The CDR3 contains 12 residues. The CDR3, as DNA: TGTGCCAGCAGCCCTGGACTTGATGGCTACACCTTC. It codes for CASSPGLDGYTF.

The chain carries TRBV2 and TRBJ1-4; D possibly corresponds to TRBD1 (5 bases). Trimming removed 3 bases at V and 8 bases at J, with 13 bases between. Germline CDR1 and CDR2: SNHLY and FYNNEI. There are 14 residues in the CDR3. CDR3 DNA sequence: TGTGCCAGCAGTGATTATGGGGCTGAAGAAAAACTGTTTTTT. Its protein is CASSDYGAEEKLFF. Full variable domain (remainder filled in from reference TRBV2 and TRBJ1-4): EPEVTQTPSHQVTQMGQEVILRCVPISNHLYFYWYRQILGQKVEFLVSFYNNEISEKSEIFDDQFSVERPDGSNFTLKIRSTKLEDSAMYFCASSDYGAEEKLFFGSGTQLSVL.

The chain employs TRBV6-5 and TRBJ1-5, with unresolved D. CDR1 is MNHEY and CDR2 is SVGAGI in the germline V gene. Trimming took 1 base from V and 2 from J, leaving 6 bases between them. This CDR3 is 14 amino acids long. The CDR3 nucleotides are TGTGCCAGCAGTTACTTCCGGGGCAATCAGCCCCAGCATTTT. This translates into CASSYFRGNQPQHF.

The chain combines TRBV6-5 with TRBJ1-1; a possible D gene is TRBD1 (6 bases). Germline CDR1 reads MNHEY; CDR2 reads SVGAGI. V was trimmed by 6 bases and J by 3 bases, leaving 14 bases between them. The CDR3 sequence is 14 residues long. The CDR3 bases are TGTGCCAGCAGACTACAGGGTATGGACACTGAAGCTTTCTTT. This gives the protein CASRLQGMDTEAFF.

This rearrangement joins TRBV12-3 or TRBV12-4 to TRBJ2-7, with D possibly being TRBD2 (5 bases). The V end was cut by 1 base, the J end by 6 bases, with 10 bases between. CDR3 length equals 13 residues. The CDR3 sequence is CASSLGRGLEQYF. The CDR3 coding sequence is TGTGCCAGCAGTTTAGGGAGAGGGCTCGAGCAGTACTTC.

This chain links TRBV7-9 with TRBJ2-7; tentative D call: TRBD2 (6 bases). The CDR3 consists of 13 residues. CDR1 and CDR2 from the germline V gene are SEHNR and FQNEAQ (reference sequence). With 3 bases removed from V and 5 bases from J, the gap between germline ends came to 11 bases. The CDR3 sequence is CASSLGGQNEQYF. The CDR3 DNA reads as TGTGCCAGCAGCTTGGGGGGTCAAAACGAGCAGTACTTC.

The chain is built from TRBV11-2 and TRBJ2-1, with 10 nucleotides matching TRBD1. This CDR3 spans 16 amino acids. The J segment lost 8 bases and the V segment lost 1 base, leaving 8 bases of the junction unmatched. Looked up from germline, CDR1 is SGHAT and CDR2 is FQNNGV. In DNA, the CDR3 is TGTGCCAGCAGCTTAGCTACGGGACAGGGGATTGATGAGCAGTTCTTC. It specifies CASSLATGQGIDEQFF. The whole variable domain, filled in from reference TRBV11-2 and TRBJ2-1, reads EAGVAQSPRYKIIEKRQSVAFWCNPISGHATLYWYQQILGQGPKLLIQFQNNGVVDDSQLPKDRFSAERLKGVDSTLKIQPAKLEDSAVYLCASSLATGQGIDEQFFGPGTRLTVL.

The rearrangement uses TRBV10-2 and TRBJ2-7, with 8 nucleotides matching TRBD1. Trimming cost V 3 bases and J 2 bases; bases outside gene matches: 3. Germline V gives CDR1 WSHSY, CDR2 SAAADI. This CDR3 spans 14 amino acids. CDR3 protein: CASSDGTGPYEQYF. In DNA, the CDR3 is TGCGCCAGCAGTGACGGGACAGGCCCCTACGAGCAGTACTTC.

The J gene is TRBJ1-2, the V gene TRBV30; D ambiguous. The CDR3 spans 13 residues. V was shortened by 4 bases and J by 4 bases, with 13 bases between the two germline ends. Germline V gives CDR1 GTSNPN, CDR2 SVGIG (reference sequence). The DNA for the CDR3 is TGTGCCTGGAAAGTTCCGGGTACCTATGGCTACACCTTC. It translates to CAWKVPGTYGYTF.

The V call is TRBV27, the J call TRBJ2-1; TRBD1 agrees at 7 bases. Germline CDR1 and CDR2: MNHEY and SMNVEV (reference sequence). The CDR3 totals 13 residues. V lost 5 bases and J lost 4; bases outside the gene matches: 2. The CDR3 coding sequence is TGTGCCAGCAGTATGACAGGGTACAATGAGCAGTTCTTC. Translated, it gives CASSMTGYNEQFF.

This clone appeared a single time. V usage is TRBV18 and J usage is TRBJ1-3, with 8 bases fitting TRBD1. The CDR3 runs to 16 residues. CDR1 KGHSH and CDR2 LQKENI come from the germline V gene. The V and J ends lost 0 bases and 0 bases, in that order; junction bases with no gene match: 1. CDR3 nucleotide sequence: TGTGCCAGCTCACCACCCACAGGGGGCTCTGGAAACACCATATATTTT. Protein: CASSPPTGGSGNTIYF. Variable domain in full (rest from reference TRBV18 and TRBJ1-3): NAGVMQNPRHLVRRRGQEARLRCSPMKGHSHVYWYRQLPEEGLKFMVYLQKENIIDESGMPKERFSAEFPKEGPSILRIQQVVRGDSAAYFCASSPPTGGSGNTIYFGEGSWLTVV.

The rearrangement links TRBV27 to TRBJ1-2; tentative D call: TRBD1 (6 bases). The V and J ends lost 2 bases and 2 bases respectively, with 9 bases between them. From germline, CDR1 is MNHEY and CDR2 SMNVEV (reference sequence). The CDR3 contains 14 residues. The CDR3 DNA reads TGTGCCAGCAGTTTAGGGCAGGGGAACTATGGCTACACCTTC. As protein: CASSLGQGNYGYTF.

The J gene is TRBJ2-7, the V gene TRBV11-2, with TRBD1 matching over 7 bases. V was pared by 5 bases and J by 0 bases, with 10 bases of the junction left unmatched. This CDR3 region has 16 residues. Per germline, CDR1 SGHAT and CDR2 FQNNGV. CDR3 nucleotides: TGTGCCAGCAGCCTAAGGGACAGCGCCTACTCCTACGAGCAGTACTTC. Translation gives CASSLRDSAYSYEQYF.

The V call is TRBV11-2, the J call TRBJ1-1; 9 positions match TRBD1. The CDR3 loop spans 18 amino acids. The junction had 14 bases not matched to a gene; V was cut back by 2 bases and J by 4 bases. Germline V gene data show CDR1 as SGHAT and CDR2 as FQNNGV. CDR3 bases: TGTGCCAGCAGCTTAATACCGGGACAGGGTCTCCGGAGCACTGAAGCTTTCTTT. Protein: CASSLIPGQGLRSTEAFF.